This record concerns one T cell receptor beta chain sequence. No antigen is known for it. Sorting that relied on CD45RO/CCR7/CD25/CD127/CD95/CD27 yielded CD4+ naive, central memory, regulatory and stem cell-like memory cells. The isolated RNA, all of it, was reverse transcribed, so expressed TCRB transcripts were what got sequenced. Only in-frame clones appear in the TCRdb table, and some are missing; sequencing was by immunoSEQ multiplex PCR. The repertoire holds fewer than 250,000 clones, with about 9.3% as singletons. The CDR3 sequence is 12 residues long. V lost 8 bases to trimming and J lost 0 bases, with 2 bases between them. In germline, CDR1 is SNHLY, CDR2 FYNNEI. This entry comes from a study of beta chain features in type 1 diabetes. At the level of the study: Age, gender and cell yields were alike across patients and healthy donors. General study findings and limits: Whether HLA type influences TCRB rearrangement remained unresolved here.

Sequenced sample: naive CD4+ T cells from blood. The gene calls are TRBV2 and TRBJ2-6; D is ambiguous. This sequence was found in a woman younger than 30 in good health. The CDR3 nucleotides read TGTGCCAGCCTCTCTGGGGCCAACGTCCTGACTTTC. Amino acid sequence: CASLSGANVLTF.